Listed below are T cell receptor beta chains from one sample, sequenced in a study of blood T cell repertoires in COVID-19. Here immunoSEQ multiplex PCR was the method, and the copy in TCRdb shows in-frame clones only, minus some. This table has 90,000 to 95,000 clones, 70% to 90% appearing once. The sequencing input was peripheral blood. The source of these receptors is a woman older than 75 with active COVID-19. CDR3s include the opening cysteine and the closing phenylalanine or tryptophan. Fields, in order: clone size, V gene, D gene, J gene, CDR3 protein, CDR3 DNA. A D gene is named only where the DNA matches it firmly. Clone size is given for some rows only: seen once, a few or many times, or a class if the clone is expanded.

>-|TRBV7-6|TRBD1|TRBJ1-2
CASTLGHGTGGGGYTF
TGTGCCAGCACCTTAGGCCACGGGACAGGGGGAGGAGGCTACACCTTC
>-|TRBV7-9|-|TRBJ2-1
CASSHNPGNEQFF
TGTGCCAGCAGCCATAACCCCGGGAATGAGCAGTTCTTC
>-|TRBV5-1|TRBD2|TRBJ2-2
CASSSGTSGRNTGELFF
TGCGCCAGCAGCTCCGGGACTAGCGGGAGGAACACCGGGGAGCTGTTTTTT
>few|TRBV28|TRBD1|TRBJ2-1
CASLGTGYSGGRNEQFF
TGTGCCAGCCTTGGGACAGGGTATTCCGGAGGTAGGAATGAGCAGTTCTTC
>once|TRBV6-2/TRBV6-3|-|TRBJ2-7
CASSYVSPTTEQYF
TGTGCCAGCAGTTACGTCTCCCCAACAACCGAGCAGTACTTC
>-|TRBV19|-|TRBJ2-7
CASSPHGVLYEQYF
TGTGCCAGTAGTCCCCACGGGGTTTTGTACGAGCAGTACTTC
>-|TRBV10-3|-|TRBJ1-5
CAISESRRQPQHF
TGTGCCATCAGTGAGTCGAGGCGTCAGCCCCAGCATTTT
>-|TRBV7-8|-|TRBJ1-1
CASSSYGHKNTEAFF
TGTGCCAGCAGTTCCTATGGACATAAGAACACTGAAGCTTTCTTT
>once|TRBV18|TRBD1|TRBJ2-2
CASSPLQGAGTGELFF
TGTGCCAGCTCACCTCTACAGGGGGCCGGGACCGGGGAGCTGTTTTTT
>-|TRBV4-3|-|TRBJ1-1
CASSLSIGDYAFF
TGCGCCAGCAGCCTCAGCATCGGGGACTACGCTTTCTTT
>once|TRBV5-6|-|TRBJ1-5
CASSFSGNQPQHF
TGTGCCAGCAGCTTTTCTGGCAATCAGCCCCAGCATTTT
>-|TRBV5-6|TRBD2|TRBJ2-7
CASGLAARSYEQYF
TGTGCCTCCGGACTAGCGGCTCGCTCCTACGAGCAGTACTTC
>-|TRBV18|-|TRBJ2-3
CASSPRATDTQYF
TGTGCCAGCTCACCACGGGCCACAGATACGCAGTATTTT
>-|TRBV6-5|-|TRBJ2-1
CASSKHGDNEQFF
TGTGCCAGCAGTAAACACGGGGACAATGAGCAGTTCTTC
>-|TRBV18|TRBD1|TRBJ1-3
CASSSDRGFGNTIYF
TGTGCCAGCTCATCAGACAGGGGGTTCGGAAACACCATATATTTT
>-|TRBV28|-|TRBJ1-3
CASSSPAGDTIYF
TGTGCCAGCAGTTCCCCGGCGGGTGACACCATATATTTT
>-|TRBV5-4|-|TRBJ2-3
CASRSAASSTDTQYF
TGTGCCAGCAGGTCAGCGGCCTCTAGCACAGATACGCAGTATTTT
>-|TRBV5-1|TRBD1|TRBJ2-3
CASSPDRGDTQYF
TGCGCCAGCAGCCCGGACAGGGGAGATACGCAGTATTTT
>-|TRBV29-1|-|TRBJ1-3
CSFLGGNTIYF
TGCAGCTTCCTCGGGGGAAACACCATATATTTT
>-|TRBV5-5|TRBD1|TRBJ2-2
CASSLNGQGNTGELFF
TGTGCCAGCAGCTTGAATGGACAGGGGAACACCGGGGAGCTGTTTTTT
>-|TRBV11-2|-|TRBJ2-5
CASSLMSETQYF
TGTGCCAGCAGCTTAATGTCTGAGACCCAGTACTTC
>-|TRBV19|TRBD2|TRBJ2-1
CASSIDYFSGRADYNEQFF
TGTGCCAGTAGTATAGATTACTTTAGCGGGAGGGCTGACTACAATGAGCAGTTCTTC
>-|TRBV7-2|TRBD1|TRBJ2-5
CASSQDRGFQETQYF
TGTGCCAGCAGCCAAGACAGGGGCTTCCAAGAGACCCAGTACTTC
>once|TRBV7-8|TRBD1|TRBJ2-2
CASSRRTGQSNTGELFF
TGTGCCAGCAGCCGCCGGACAGGCCAATCGAACACCGGGGAGCTGTTTTTT
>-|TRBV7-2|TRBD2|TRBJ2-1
CASSSRLGLAGEQFF
TGTGCCAGCAGCTCCCGCCTGGGACTAGCTGGTGAGCAGTTCTTC
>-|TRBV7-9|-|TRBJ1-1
CASSTHMNTEAFF
TGTGCCAGCAGCACACATATGAACACTGAAGCTTTCTTT
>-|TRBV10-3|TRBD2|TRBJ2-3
CAIRASGSRGDTQYF
TGTGCCATCAGGGCTAGCGGGAGTAGGGGAGATACGCAGTATTTT
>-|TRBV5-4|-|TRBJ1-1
CASSLEAGVGTEAFF
TGTGCCAGCAGCTTGGAGGCAGGGGTGGGCACTGAAGCTTTCTTT
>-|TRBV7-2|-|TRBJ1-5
CASSFRMGQPQHF
TGTGCCAGCAGCTTCAGGATGGGTCAGCCCCAGCATTTT
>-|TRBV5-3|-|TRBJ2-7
CARSLNRYEQYF
TGTGCCAGAAGCTTGAATCGCTACGAGCAGTACTTC
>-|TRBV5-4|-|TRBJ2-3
CASSLGTGDTQYF
TGTGCCAGCAGCTTGGGCACAGGGGATACGCAGTATTTT
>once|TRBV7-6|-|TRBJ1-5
CASSLDGPSNQPQHF
TGTGCCAGCAGCTTAGATGGGCCCAGCAATCAGCCCCAGCATTTT
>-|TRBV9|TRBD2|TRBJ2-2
CASSVATSGRPGELFF
TGTGCCAGCAGCGTAGCGACTAGCGGGAGACCCGGGGAGCTGTTTTTT
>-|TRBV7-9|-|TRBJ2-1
CASSFTLTSYNEQFF
TGTGCCAGCAGCTTTACGCTAACCTCCTACAATGAGCAGTTCTTC
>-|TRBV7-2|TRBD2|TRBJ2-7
CASSFPGTRRQYF
TGTGCCAGCAGCTTTCCCGGGACTAGGAGGCAGTACTTC
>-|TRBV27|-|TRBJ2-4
CASRKGSGQGIGIQYF
TGTGCCAGCAGAAAGGGGAGTGGGCAGGGGATTGGCATTCAGTACTTC
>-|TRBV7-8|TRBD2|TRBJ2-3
CASSRPLGLAGFTDTQYF
TGTGCCAGCAGCCGACCTCTTGGGCTAGCGGGATTCACAGATACGCAGTATTTT
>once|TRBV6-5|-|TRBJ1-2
CASSPTGLTGYTF
TGTGCCAGCAGCCCGACAGGTCTAACTGGCTACACCTTC
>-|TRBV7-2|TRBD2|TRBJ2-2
CASSPRGGHRELFF
TGTGCCAGCAGCCCGCGGGGGGGACACCGGGAGCTGTTTTTT
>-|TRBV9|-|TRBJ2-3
CASSVGQSTDTQYF
TGTGCCAGCAGCGTAGGACAGAGCACAGATACGCAGTATTTT
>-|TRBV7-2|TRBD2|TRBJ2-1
CASSKSGRRGQFF
TGTGCCAGCAGCAAAAGCGGGAGAAGGGGGCAGTTCTTC
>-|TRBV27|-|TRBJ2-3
CASSLSIRDTQYF
TGTGCCAGCAGTTTATCAATCAGAGATACGCAGTATTTT
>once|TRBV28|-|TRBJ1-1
CASTGQPSEAFF
TGTGCCAGCACAGGACAGCCTTCTGAAGCTTTCTTT
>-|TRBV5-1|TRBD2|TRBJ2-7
CASSPRPSGLAGGEEQYF
TGCGCCAGCAGCCCGAGACCCTCCGGACTAGCGGGAGGAGAAGAGCAGTACTTC
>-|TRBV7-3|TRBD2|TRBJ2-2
CASSPGGASGELFF
TGTGCCAGCTCTCCGGGAGGGGCATCCGGGGAGCTGTTTTTT
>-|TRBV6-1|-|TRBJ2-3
CASSEAGGSIDTQYF
TGTGCCAGCAGTGAAGCTGGCGGGTCGATAGATACGCAGTATTTT
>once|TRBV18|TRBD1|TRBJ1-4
CASSPAGTGSEKLFF
TGTGCCAGCTCACCCGCCGGGACAGGGAGTGAAAAACTGTTTTTT
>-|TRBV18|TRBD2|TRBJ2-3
CASSHTSGDWVDTQYF
TGTGCCAGCTCACATACAAGCGGGGACTGGGTAGATACGCAGTATTTT
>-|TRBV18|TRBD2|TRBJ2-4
CASSALAEGTKNIQYF
TGTGCCAGCTCAGCCCTAGCGGAGGGGACCAAAAACATTCAGTACTTC
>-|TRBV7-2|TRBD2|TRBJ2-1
CASSLDSGAPSNEQFF
TGTGCCAGCAGTCTAGATAGCGGGGCCCCCTCCAATGAGCAGTTCTTC
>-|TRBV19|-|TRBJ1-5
CASSLRSSNQPQHF
TGTGCCAGTAGTCTCAGGTCGAGCAATCAGCCCCAGCATTTT
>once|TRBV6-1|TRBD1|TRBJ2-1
CASSDQQGLNEQFF
TGTGCCAGCAGTGACCAACAGGGGCTGAATGAGCAGTTCTTC
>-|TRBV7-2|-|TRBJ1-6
CASSQDSPLHF
TGTGCCAGCAGCCAGGATTCACCCCTCCACTTT